The present TCR beta chain was sequenced within a study of Graves' ophthalmopathy and Graves' hyperthyroidism. In germline, CDR1 is DFQATT, CDR2 SNEGSKA (reference sequence). The CDR3 contains 14 residues. Trimming removed 1 base at V and 3 bases at J, with 9 bases between. This clonotype was counted ten times or more. RNA transcripts were the source from which TCR beta CDR3 regions were amplified. First-round RT-PCR used HTBI primers; second-round multiplex PCR followed. Each CDR3 protein is one row after TCRdb ran MiXCR on the multiplex PCR reads. The table shows roughly 400,000 distinct CDR3 sequences, with 15% to 20% occurring only once.

The clonotype originates from a young woman with Graves' ophthalmopathy. The chain uses TRBV20-1 and TRBJ2-2; D may correspond to TRBD1 or TRBD2 (6 bases each). The source material was peripheral blood. The CDR3 bases are TGCAGTGCTAGAGGGGGGGCCTACACCGGGGAGCTGTTTTTT. Its protein product is CSARGGAYTGELFF.